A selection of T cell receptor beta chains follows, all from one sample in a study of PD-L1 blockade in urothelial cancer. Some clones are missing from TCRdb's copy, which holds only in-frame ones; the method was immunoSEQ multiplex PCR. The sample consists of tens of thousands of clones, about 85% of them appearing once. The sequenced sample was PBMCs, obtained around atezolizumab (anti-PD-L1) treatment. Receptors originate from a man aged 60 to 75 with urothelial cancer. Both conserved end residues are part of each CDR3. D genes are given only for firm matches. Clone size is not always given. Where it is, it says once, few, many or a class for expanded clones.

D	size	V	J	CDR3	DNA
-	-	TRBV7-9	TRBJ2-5	CASKLHFQETQYF	TGTGCCAGCAAACTGCATTTCCAAGAGACCCAGTACTTC
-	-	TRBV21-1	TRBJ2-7	CASSKGRDRASNYEQYF	TGTGCCAGCAGCAAAGGGCGAGACAGGGCCTCAAACTACGAGCAGTACTTC
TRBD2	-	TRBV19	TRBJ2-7	CASSITGGYEQYF	TGTGCCAGTAGTATAACGGGAGGATACGAGCAGTACTTC
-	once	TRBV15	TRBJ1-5	CATSGKGGYQPQHF	TGTGCCACCAGTGGAAAGGGGGGGTATCAGCCCCAGCATTTT
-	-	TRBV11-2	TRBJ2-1	CASSLAGYPNNEQFF	TGTGCCAGCAGCTTAGCGGGGTACCCTAACAATGAGCAGTTCTTC
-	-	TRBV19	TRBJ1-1	CASSIDLYSTTEAFF	TGTGCCAGTAGTATAGATCTATATTCTACCACTGAAGCTTTCTTT
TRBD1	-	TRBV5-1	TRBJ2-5	CASSSATGVSETQYF	TGCGCCAGCAGCTCCGCTACAGGGGTTTCGGAGACCCAGTACTTC
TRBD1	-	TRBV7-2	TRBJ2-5	CASSDRTGLETQYF	TGTGCCAGCAGCGACAGGACAGGGTTAGAGACCCAGTACTTC
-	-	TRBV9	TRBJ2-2	CASSVVGTSRTGELFF	TGTGCCAGCAGCGTAGTCGGGACATCGCGCACCGGGGAGCTGTTTTTT
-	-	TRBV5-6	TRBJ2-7	CASSKIAQGPYEQYF	TGTGCCAGCAGCAAAATAGCCCAGGGGCCTTACGAGCAGTACTTC
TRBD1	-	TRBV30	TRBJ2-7	CAWRDRGLSEQYF	TGTGCCTGGAGGGACAGGGGGCTCAGCGAGCAGTACTTC
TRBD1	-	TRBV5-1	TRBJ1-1	CASSSGQGRYTEAFF	TGCGCCAGCAGCTCAGGACAGGGTAGGTACACTGAAGCTTTCTTT
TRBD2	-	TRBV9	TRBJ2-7	CASSVGLAGVPYEQYF	TGTGCCAGCAGCGTAGGGCTAGCGGGGGTTCCCTACGAGCAGTACTTC
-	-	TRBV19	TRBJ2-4	CASSRGGGQKVNIQYF	TGTGCCAGTAGTAGAGGCGGAGGACAGAAAGTAAACATTCAGTACTTC
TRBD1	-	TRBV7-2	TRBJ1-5	CASSLEGASFQPQHF	TGTGCCAGCAGCTTAGAGGGGGCCAGTTTTCAGCCCCAGCATTTT
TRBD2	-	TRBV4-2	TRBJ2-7	CASSRLLGLAGAYEQYF	TGTGCCAGCAGCCGCCTCTTGGGACTAGCGGGGGCATACGAGCAGTACTTC
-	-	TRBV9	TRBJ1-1	CASSLRGDTEAFF	TGTGCCAGCAGCCTCCGGGGGGACACTGAAGCTTTCTTT
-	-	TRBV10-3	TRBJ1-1	CAISESSSPTEAFF	TGTGCCATCAGTGAGTCTAGTAGTCCTACTGAAGCTTTCTTT
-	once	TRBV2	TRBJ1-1	CASSEWAEPNTEAFF	TGTGCCAGCAGTGAATGGGCAGAGCCCAACACTGAAGCTTTCTTT
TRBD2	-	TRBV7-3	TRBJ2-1	CASSLGTSGYNEQFF	TGTGCCAGCAGCCTCGGGACTAGCGGCTACAATGAGCAGTTCTTC
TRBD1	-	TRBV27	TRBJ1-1	CASSKQTGYTEAFF	TGTGCCAGCAGTAAACAGACAGGGTACACTGAAGCTTTCTTT
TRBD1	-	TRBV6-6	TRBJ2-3	CASTGDREEYDTQYF	TGTGCCAGCACCGGGGACAGGGAAGAGTATGATACGCAGTATTTT
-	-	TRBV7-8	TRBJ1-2	CASSLASKPTNYGYTF	TGTGCCAGCAGCTTAGCGAGTAAGCCGACTAACTATGGCTACACCTTC
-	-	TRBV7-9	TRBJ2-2	CASSTRTGNTGELFF	TGTGCCAGCAGCACTCGAACAGGGAACACCGGGGAGCTGTTTTTT
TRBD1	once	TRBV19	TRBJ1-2	CASSIQGATGGYTF	TGTGCCAGTAGTATCCAGGGGGCGACGGGTGGCTACACCTTC
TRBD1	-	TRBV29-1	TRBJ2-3	CSVTARDRSTDTQYF	TGCAGCGTGACCGCCAGGGACAGAAGCACAGATACGCAGTATTTT
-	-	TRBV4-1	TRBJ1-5	CASSQGGSQPQHF	TGCGCCAGCAGCCAAGGTGGGAGCCAGCCCCAGCATTTT
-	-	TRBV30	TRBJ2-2	CAWSRRTGELFF	TGTGCCTGGAGTCGGAGGACCGGGGAGCTGTTTTTT
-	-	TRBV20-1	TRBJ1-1	CSAPGGTEAFF	TGCAGTGCTCCGGGGGGTACTGAAGCTTTCTTT
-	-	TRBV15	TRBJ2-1	CATSRVLNEQFF	TGTGCCACCAGCAGAGTTCTCAATGAGCAGTTCTTC
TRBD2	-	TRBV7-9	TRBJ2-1	CASSFFGGRPYNEQFF	TGTGCCAGCAGCTTTTTTGGCGGGAGACCCTACAATGAGCAGTTCTTC
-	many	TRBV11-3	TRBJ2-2	CASSASGTVGELFF	TGTGCCAGCAGCGCTTCCGGGACTGTAGGGGAGCTGTTTTTT
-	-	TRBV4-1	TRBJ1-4	CASRLNTGANEKLFF	TGCGCCAGCAGACTCAACACGGGGGCTAATGAAAAACTGTTTTTT
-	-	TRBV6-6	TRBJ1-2	CASSFTGNYGYTF	TGTGCCAGCAGTTTTACAGGGAACTATGGCTACACCTTC
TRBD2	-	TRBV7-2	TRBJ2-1	CASSPARLAGGPNEQFF	TGTGCCAGCAGCCCGGCCCGACTAGCGGGAGGGCCCAATGAGCAGTTCTTC
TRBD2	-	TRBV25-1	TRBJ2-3	CASSDAGRAADTQYF	TGTGCCAGCAGTGATGCCGGGAGGGCGGCAGATACGCAGTATTTT
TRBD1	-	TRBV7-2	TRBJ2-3	CASSGQGPPDTQYF	TGTGCCAGCAGTGGACAGGGCCCCCCAGATACGCAGTATTTT
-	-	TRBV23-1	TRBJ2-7	CASSQIWPGYEQYF	TGCGCCAGCAGTCAAATCTGGCCTGGCTACGAGCAGTACTTC
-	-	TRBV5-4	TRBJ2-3	CASSGISTDTQYF	TGTGCCAGCAGCGGCATTAGCACAGATACGCAGTATTTT
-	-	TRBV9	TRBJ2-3	CASSGAFPDTQYF	TGTGCCAGCAGTGGAGCCTTTCCGGATACGCAGTATTTT
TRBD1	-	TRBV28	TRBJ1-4	CASSFFGWGQFNEKLFF	TGTGCCAGCAGTTTTTTTGGTTGGGGACAGTTTAATGAAAAACTGTTTTTT
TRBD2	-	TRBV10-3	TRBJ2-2	CAIRPGVAGTNTGELFF	TGTGCCATCAGACCTGGAGTAGCGGGAACGAACACCGGGGAGCTGTTTTTT
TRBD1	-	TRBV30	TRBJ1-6	CAWDPFRGQGSNSPLHF	TGTGCCTGGGACCCCTTTCGAGGACAGGGGAGTAATTCACCCCTCCACTTT
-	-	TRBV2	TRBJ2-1	CASRRDTDEQFF	TGTGCCAGCAGGAGGGACACGGATGAGCAGTTCTTC
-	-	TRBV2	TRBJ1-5	CASSVGGDNQPQHF	TGTGCCAGCAGTGTTGGAGGGGACAATCAGCCCCAGCATTTT
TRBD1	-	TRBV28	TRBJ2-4	CASRGQGEGLQNIQYF	TGTGCCAGCAGGGGACAGGGTGAGGGCCTACAAAACATTCAGTACTTC
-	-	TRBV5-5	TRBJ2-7	CASSFSGTYEQYF	TGTGCCAGCAGCTTCTCGGGGACCTACGAGCAGTACTTC
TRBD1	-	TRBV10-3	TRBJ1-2	CAISGAGTEHGYTF	TGTGCCATCAGTGGCGCCGGGACAGAACATGGCTACACCTTC
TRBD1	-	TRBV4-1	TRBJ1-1	CASRETGGYTEAFF	TGCGCCAGCAGGGAGACAGGGGGCTACACTGAAGCTTTCTTT
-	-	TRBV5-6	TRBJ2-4	CASSFGPDSAKNIQYF	TGTGCCAGCAGCTTCGGCCCAGACTCAGCCAAAAACATTCAGTACTTC
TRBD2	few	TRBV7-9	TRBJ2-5	CASTFSGNQETQYF	TGTGCCAGCACCTTCAGCGGGAACCAAGAGACCCAGTACTTC
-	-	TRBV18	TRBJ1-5	CASSPARADSQPQHF	TGTGCCAGCTCACCAGCCAGGGCGGACAGTCAGCCCCAGCATTTT
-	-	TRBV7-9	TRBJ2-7	CASSLWTADEQYF	TGTGCCAGCAGCTTATGGACAGCCGACGAGCAGTACTTC
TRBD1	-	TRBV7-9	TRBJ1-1	CASSSGTGRGNTEAFF	TGTGCCAGCAGCTCTGGGACAGGGAGGGGAAACACTGAAGCTTTCTTT
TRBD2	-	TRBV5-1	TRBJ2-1	CASSSSSGKFYNEQFF	TGCGCCAGCAGCTCTTCTAGCGGAAAATTCTACAATGAGCAGTTCTTC
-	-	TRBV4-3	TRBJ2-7	CASSHDYPGFSYEQYF	TGCGCCAGCAGCCACGACTACCCGGGATTTTCCTACGAGCAGTACTTC
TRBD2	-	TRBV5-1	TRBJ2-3	CASSSSGGGTDTQYF	TGCGCCAGCAGCTCTAGCGGGGGAGGGACAGATACGCAGTATTTT
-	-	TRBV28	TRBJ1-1	CASSLLDSVNTEAFF	TGTGCCAGCAGTTTATTGGACAGTGTGAACACTGAAGCTTTCTTT